Below are 19 T cell receptor beta chains sequenced from a single sample in a study of T cells after yellow fever vaccination (dated by TCRdb to 2018 to 2020). The treatment or condition label, as the study defines it: live attenuated yellow fever vaccine strain. The receptor library was made with 5' RACE. The listed sequencing device is Illumina HiSeq 2500. TCRdb trimmed the raw reads at Q25, called clones with MiXCR and kept productive beta chains. A single entry per CDR3 protein holds the most common genes and DNA from its merged rows. Present in this sample are around 100,000 distinct CDR3 sequences, approximately 8.4% of which were seen just once. The ten largest clones take up less than 30% of the sample. Sequencing was performed on CD8+ T cells sorted from PBMCs, taken 45 days after the yellow fever booster vaccination. Every receptor here comes from a man younger than 45 who received the YFV17D yellow fever vaccine.

This clonotype was counted ten times or more. The chain joins TRBV7-2 to TRBJ2-1; 11 bases match TRBD2. Germline V gene data show CDR1 as SGHTA and CDR2 as FQGNSA. The junction had 2 bases not matched to a gene; V was cut back by 1 base and J by 6 bases. CDR3 length: 15 residues. CDR3: CASSLVAGGPNEQFF. CDR3 nucleotides: TGTGCCAGCAGCTTAGTAGCGGGAGGGCCCAATGAGCAGTTCTTC.

This clonotype was picked up many times. This chain links TRBV7-8 with TRBJ2-3; 10 bases line up with TRBD1. The V gene's germline CDR1 is SGHVS and CDR2 FQNEAQ. The V gene end was trimmed by 4 bases and the J gene end by 5 bases; junction bases not matched to a gene: 3. This CDR3 comprises 14 residues. The CDR3 reads CASSSDRGLDTQYF. Here the CDR3 DNA reads TGTGCCAGCAGCTCCGACAGGGGGCTAGATACGCAGTATTTT.

This clonotype came up many times. The rearrangement uses TRBV6-5 and TRBJ2-4; D gene ambiguous. The V gene's germline CDR1 is MNHEY and CDR2 SVGAGI. The CDR3 extends over 13 amino acids. Trimming stripped 0 bases from V and 9 bases from J, with 9 bases between. CDR3 residues: CASSYSKGSIQYF. The CDR3 DNA sequence: TGTGCCAGCAGTTACTCGAAGGGCAGCATTCAGTACTTC.

This clonotype was counted ten times or more. The V gene is TRBV29-1, the J gene TRBJ2-7; D tentatively reads TRBD1 or TRBD2 (5 bases each). Germline assignment: CDR1 SQVTM and CDR2 ANQGSEA. V lost 7 bases to trimming and J lost 3 bases, with 10 bases between them. The CDR3 has 11 amino acids. The CDR3 sequence: CSARDGYEQYF. The CDR3 DNA reads as TGCAGCGCCCGGGACGGCTACGAGCAGTACTTC.

This clonotype was recorded many times. The chain couples TRBV12-3 or TRBV12-4 to TRBJ2-1; D is perhaps TRBD2 (6 bases). CDR3 length: 16 amino acids. V was trimmed by 5 bases and J by 0 bases, leaving 14 bases between them. The CDR3 reads CASSPVAASSYNEQFF. Written as DNA, the CDR3 is TGTGCCAGCAGTCCCGTAGCGGCAAGCTCCTACAATGAGCAGTTCTTC.

This clonotype has just a few counts. The chain couples TRBV27 to TRBJ2-7; 9 bases agree with TRBD2. With 5 bases clipped from V and 4 bases from J, the junction kept 6 bases outside the gene matches. This CDR3 spans 14 amino acids. Germline V gives CDR1 MNHEY, CDR2 SMNVEV (reference sequence). CDR3 sequence: CASSISAGGYEQYF. As DNA, the CDR3 is TGTGCCAGCAGTATCTCAGCGGGAGGATACGAGCAGTACTTC.

In this sample, this clonotype turned up many times. The J gene is TRBJ2-1, the V gene TRBV5-1; 10 nucleotides agree with TRBD2. Per the germline V gene, CDR1 is SGHRS and CDR2 is YFSETQ. CDR3 size: 19 residues. The V segment lost 0 bases and the J segment 0 bases; nucleotides outside the gene matches: 9. The chain's CDR3 is CASSLAVTSGASSYNEQFF. CDR3 coding DNA: TGCGCCAGCAGCTTGGCCGTTACTAGCGGGGCCAGCTCCTACAATGAGCAGTTCTTC. The whole variable domain, remainder taken from reference TRBV5-1 and TRBJ2-1, is KAGVTQTPRYLIKTRGQQVTLSCSPISGHRSVSWYQQTPGQGLQFLFEYFSETQRNKGNFPGRFSGRQFSNSRSEMNVSTLELGDSALYLCASSLAVTSGASSYNEQFFGPGTRLTVL.

There are many counts of this clonotype. V gene TRBV5-1 combines with J gene TRBJ2-5, with D uncertain. CDR1 and CDR2 (germline): SGHRS, YFSETQ. The CDR3 spans 14 residues. Deletions cut 5 bases from V and 3 bases from J, with 14 bases between. The DNA for the CDR3 is TGCGCCAGCAGTCTCGGTCTACAAGAAGAGACCCAGTACTTC. This codes for CASSLGLQEETQYF.

This clonotype was observed many times. This sequence joins TRBV27 and TRBJ2-1; the match to TRBD2 covers 9 bases. The trim removed 0 bases at V and 4 bases at J, leaving 4 bases unmatched. This CDR3 has 16 amino acids. CDR1 is MNHEY and CDR2 is SMNVEV in the germline V gene (reference sequence). The chain's CDR3 is CASSLSVAGVYNEQFF. The CDR3 DNA sequence: TGTGCCAGCAGTTTATCCGTAGCGGGAGTTTACAATGAGCAGTTCTTC.

This clonotype was counted many times. Sequence at one end of the junction differs from germline and may be a read error. V is TRBV3-1 and J is TRBJ2-6; a possible D gene is TRBD2 (5 bases). The CDR3 spans 16 residues. Germline CDR1 and CDR2: LGHDT and YNNKEL (reference sequence). CDR3 in amino acids: CASSQDPGSGANVLTF. CDR3 DNA sequence: TGCGCCAGCAGCCAAGATCCGGGGTCAGGGGCCAACGTCCTGACTTTC.

This clonotype was counted only a few times. V usage is TRBV10-2 and J usage is TRBJ1-2, with a possible D match to TRBD1 (6 bases). This CDR3 spans 15 amino acids. Germline V gene lookup returns CDR1 WSHSY and CDR2 SAAADI. V was trimmed by 7 bases and J by 0 bases, leaving 15 bases between them. CDR3 in amino acids: CASMGGGPTNYGYTF. Here the CDR3 DNA reads TGCGCCAGCATGGGGGGGGGCCCAACTAACTATGGCTACACCTTC.

At least ten counts were recorded for this clonotype. The chain joins TRBV25-1 to TRBJ2-7, with 9 positions matching TRBD1. This CDR3 has 14 amino acids. V gave up 4 bases and J gave up 3 bases; unmatched junction bases: 4. CDR1 is MGHDK, CDR2 SYGVNS, per germline. CDR3 sequence reads: CASSVGTGIYEQYF. For the CDR3, the DNA is TGTGCCAGCAGTGTAGGGACAGGGATCTACGAGCAGTACTTC.

A remark on this clonotype: This may arise from a read error, as a much more abundant clone is one base away. The chain uses TRBV5-1 and TRBJ1-4; possibly TRBD1 for D (6 bases). V lost 6 bases and J lost 7, with 13 bases in between. The CDR3 runs to 13 residues. CDR1 SGHRS and CDR2 YFSETQ come from the germline V gene. In DNA, the CDR3 is TGCGCCAGCACCGACGGGGGGCTTGAAAAACTGTTTTTT. This sequence encodes CASTDGGLEKLFF.

This clonotype was seen a few times. The chain combines TRBV28 with TRBJ2-2; TRBD2 agrees at 13 bases. The CDR3 length is 16 residues. CDR1 MDHEN and CDR2 SYDVKM come from the germline V gene. The V and J ends lost 6 bases and 4 bases, in that order; junction bases with no gene match: 5. CDR3 protein: CASRTGLAGVTGELFF. CDR3 nucleotides: TGTGCCAGCAGGACAGGACTAGCGGGAGTCACCGGGGAGCTGTTTTTT. The full variable domain, completed using reference TRBV28 and TRBJ2-2, is DVKVTQSSRYLVKRTGEKVFLECVQDMDHENMFWYRQDPGLGLRLIYFSYDVKMKEKGDIPEGYSVSREKKERFSLILESASTNQTSMYLCASRTGLAGVTGELFFGEGSRLTVL.

This sequence joins TRBV7-8 and TRBJ2-3, with D maybe TRBD2 (6 bases). The germline CDR1 and CDR2 sequences are SGHVS and FQNEAQ. V was clipped by 6 bases and J by 6 bases, with 10 bases between them. This CDR3 has 12 amino acids. This chain's CDR3 is CASSLAIDTQYF. The CDR3 coding sequence is TGTGCCAGCAGTCTAGCGATCGATACGCAGTATTTT.

This clonotype was observed many times. The V gene is TRBV29-1, the J gene TRBJ2-3; D uncertain. The CDR3 is 14 residues long. V dropped 7 bases and J dropped 3 bases, with 17 bases sitting between them. The germline CDR1 and CDR2 sequences are SQVTM and ANQGSEA. The CDR3 DNA reads as TGCAGCGCCCACTTTGAGTTGCGAACAGATACGCAGTATTTT. Translating gives CSAHFELRTDTQYF.

In its sample, this clonotype was seen many times. The chain links TRBV25-1 to TRBJ1-1; maybe TRBD1 (6 bases). The CDR3 has 17 residues. Germline values: CDR1 MGHDK, CDR2 SYGVNS. The ends were cut back, 6 bases at V and 4 bases at J, with 24 bases in the middle. The CDR3 bases are TGTGCCAGCAGCGTGGGACACACTTATCGACTGGGCACTGAAGCTTTCTTT. Translation gives CASSVGHTYRLGTEAFF.

This clonotype was observed at least ten times. The chain is built from TRBV14 and TRBJ2-7; weak D call: TRBD1 (6 bases). Germline V gene sequence: CDR1 SGHDN, CDR2 FVKESK. This CDR3 is 16 amino acids long. Trimming took off 1 base at V and 6 bases at J, with 19 bases between the two ends. CDR3 nucleotide sequence: TGTGCCAGCAGCCAAGTGATGCTTACCCTGGGGGCCGAGCAGTACTTC. This translates into CASSQVMLTLGAEQYF.

This clonotype was picked up many times. V gene TRBV12-3 or TRBV12-4 combines with J gene TRBJ1-5; tentatively, D is TRBD1 (5 bases). The CDR3 consists of 14 residues. The ends were cut back, 4 bases at V and 5 bases at J, with 12 bases in the middle. The CDR3 here is CASSSGRDYQPQHF. The DNA of the CDR3 is TGTGCCAGCAGTTCGGGGCGGGACTATCAGCCCCAGCATTTT.